Below, 12 T cell receptor beta chains from the same sample are listed, as sequenced in a study of shared clonotypes between healthy human individuals. Only in-frame clones appear in the TCRdb table, and some are missing; sequencing was by immunoSEQ multiplex PCR. The sample shows about 2 million clones, roughly 96% of them seen only once. The sequencing input was naive CD4+ T cells sorted from blood. Subset meaning: CD45RA+ positively selected. Receptor source: a man between 18 and 29 years old in good health.

This clone was seen more than once but under ten times. This chain links TRBV7-9 with TRBJ2-1; 12 positions agree with TRBD2. The junction had 5 bases not matched to a gene; V was cut back by 3 bases and J by 5 bases. The CDR3 runs 16 residues. Germline CDR1 and CDR2: SEHNR and FQNEAQ (reference sequence). CDR3 in DNA: TGTGCCAGCAGCTTGACTAGCGGGAGTGGAAACAATGAGCAGTTCTTC. As protein: CASSLTSGSGNNEQFF.

J is TRBJ2-3 and V is TRBV9, with 7 nucleotides matching TRBD2. Germline-derived CDR1 and CDR2 are SGDLS and YYNGEE. This CDR3 comprises 17 residues. Trimming removed 0 bases from V and 2 bases from J; junction bases left unmatched: 9. The CDR3: CASSVAIQRGDTDTQYF. The CDR3 DNA follows: TGTGCCAGCAGCGTAGCTATCCAGCGGGGCGACACAGATACGCAGTATTTT.

The rearrangement links TRBV5-1 to TRBJ1-1; D unclear. CDR3 size: 15 residues. CDR1 and CDR2 from the germline V gene are SGHRS and YFSETQ. Trimming stripped 1 base from V and 0 bases from J, with 10 bases between. CDR3 in DNA: TGCGCCAGCAGCTTGATTGCAGACATGAACACTGAAGCTTTCTTT. The encoded protein is CASSLIADMNTEAFF. The variable domain in full, with the rest retrieved from reference TRBV5-1 and TRBJ1-1, is KAGVTQTPRYLIKTRGQQVTLSCSPISGHRSVSWYQQTPGQGLQFLFEYFSETQRNKGNFPGRFSGRQFSNSRSEMNVSTLELGDSALYLCASSLIADMNTEAFFGQGTRLTVV.

Notes on this clone: A read error may explain this, as a much larger clone is one base away. V gene TRBV30 combines with J gene TRBJ2-2; D call uncertain. This CDR3 is built from 13 residues. The germline CDR1 and CDR2 sequences are GTSNPN and SVGIG (reference sequence). V gave up 4 bases and J gave up 4 bases, with 10 bases separating them. For the CDR3, the DNA is TGTGCCTGGACTCAGTTAGCCACCGGGGAGCTGTTTTTT. The encoded protein is CAWTQLATGELFF.

The chain employs TRBV4-1 and TRBJ2-7; a weak D match, TRBD2 (5 bases). The germline V gene has CDR1 MGHRA and CDR2 YSYEKL. V dropped 1 base and J dropped 0 bases, with 10 bases sitting between them. The CDR3 extends over 15 amino acids. As DNA, the CDR3 is TGCGCCAGCAGCCAAGCGGGGTTCGGCTCCTACGAGCAGTACTTC. This encodes CASSQAGFGSYEQYF.

For this clone: This CDR3 is also generated by other DNA sequences in the sample. This chain links TRBV2 with TRBJ2-3; D call uncertain. V shed 3 bases and J shed 4 bases, with 5 bases lying between them. Per the germline V gene, CDR1 is SNHLY and CDR2 is FYNNEI. The CDR3 sequence is 12 residues long. The CDR3 coding sequence is TGTGCCAGCAGTGATTTGGCAGATACGCAGTATTTT. This translates into CASSDLADTQYF.

Concerning this clone itself: Its ends do not fully match the called genes, so a read error is possible. The chain combines TRBV2 with TRBJ1-2; 7 nucleotides align to TRBD1. Germline V gene data show CDR1 as SNHLY and CDR2 as FYNNEI. The CDR3 loop spans 15 amino acids. The CDR3 nucleotides are TGTGCCAGCAGCGAAGGGGCAGGGGGAGGAGTTGGCTACACCTTC. The encoded protein is CASSEGAGGGVGYTF.

This clone was recorded only once. This chain links TRBV15 with TRBJ2-5; 7 nucleotides match TRBD1. Germline CDR1 reads LNHNV; CDR2 reads YYDKDF (reference sequence). This CDR3 is 15 amino acids long. V lost 1 base to trimming and J lost 0 bases; unmatched junction nucleotides: 2. The DNA for the CDR3 is TGTGCCACCAGCAGAGCCGACAGGGACCAAGAGACCCAGTACTTC. This encodes CATSRADRDQETQYF.

Regarding this clone: Other DNA sequences in the same sample also yield this CDR3. The gene calls are TRBV10-3 and TRBJ2-3; 7 nucleotides align to TRBD1. Per the germline V gene, CDR1 is ENHRY and CDR2 is SYGVKD. V was pared by 1 base and J by 6 bases, with 1 base of the junction left unmatched. The CDR3 contains 13 residues. The CDR3 DNA is TGTGCCATCAGTGAGTTACAGGGGGATACGCAGTATTTT. This sequence encodes CAISELQGDTQYF.

This sequence joins TRBV6-1 and TRBJ1-1, with 8 positions matching TRBD1. The CDR3 is 16 amino acids. V shed 2 bases and J 1 base; nucleotides not matched to a gene: 6. Germline loops: CDR1 MNHNS, CDR2 SASEGT. CDR3 amino acids: CASSERTGRWNTEAFF. CDR3 nucleotides: TGTGCCAGCAGTGAACGGACAGGGAGGTGGAACACTGAAGCTTTCTTT.

Regarding this clone: The sample has other DNA sequences that encode this CDR3 too. V usage is TRBV2 and J usage is TRBJ2-7; 10 bases are shared with TRBD1. Germline V lookup: CDR1 SNHLY, CDR2 FYNNEI. With 8 bases clipped from V and 3 bases from J, the junction kept 1 base outside the gene matches. The CDR3 loop spans 12 amino acids. The DNA of the CDR3 is TGTGCCAGCCGGGACAGGGGCTACGAGCAGTACTTC. It codes for CASRDRGYEQYF. Using reference TRBV2 and TRBJ2-7 for the parts outside the CDR3, the full variable domain is EPEVTQTPSHQVTQMGQEVILRCVPISNHLYFYWYRQILGQKVEFLVSFYNNEISEKSEIFDDQFSVERPDGSNFTLKIRSTKLEDSAMYFCASRDRGYEQYFGPGTRLTVT.

The chain recombines TRBV5-1 with TRBJ1-4, with D unclear. This CDR3 region has 13 residues. V shed 4 bases and J shed 7 bases, with 11 bases lying between them. Germline V gene sequence: CDR1 SGHRS, CDR2 YFSETQ. CDR3 in amino acids: CASSPPGGEKLFF. The DNA of the CDR3 is TGCGCCAGCAGCCCCCCCGGCGGTGAAAAACTGTTTTTT. Using reference TRBV5-1 and TRBJ1-4 for the parts outside the CDR3, the full variable domain is KAGVTQTPRYLIKTRGQQVTLSCSPISGHRSVSWYQQTPGQGLQFLFEYFSETQRNKGNFPGRFSGRQFSNSRSEMNVSTLELGDSALYLCASSPPGGEKLFFGSGTQLSVL.